This T cell receptor beta chain was captured in a study of spatial heterogeneity in lung cancer (dated by TCRdb to between 2018 and 2021). For the wider study: More beta-chain than alpha-chain transcripts were consistently detected, likely reflecting higher beta-chain transcript abundance. In the raw uncorrected reads, each unique combination of TCR and UMI appeared more than ten times on average. In non-small cell lung cancer, the study quantitatively compared TCR alpha and beta repertoires across several tumor regions, matched nontumor lung, and blood. The study linked features of the TCR repertoire to counts of nonsynonymous mutations, which were determined by whole-exome sequencing of tumor tissue. At surgery, both alpha and beta chains were TCR-sequenced in 220 tumor regions, about 61 matched nontumor lung samples and a few dozen PBMC samples.

V and J are truncated by 4 bases and 9 bases respectively, leaving an intervening sequence of 12 bases. From the cysteine through the phenylalanine, the CDR3 covers 13 amino acids. The retained sequence is limited to the CDR3, 39 bases, with the frame set at the first base. For CDR1 and CDR2, the germline V gene lists SGHVS and FQNEAQ. Many counts were recorded for this clonotype. The antigen it recognizes is unknown. No much larger clone is present one base from it, and per-base qualities are unavailable. The protocol used for the library was 5' RACE. Sequencing used a NextSeq 500. In the TCR library protocol, a unique molecular identifier was attached to each TCR cDNA molecule so that PCR and sequencing errors could be corrected. Regarding the original processing steps: Decombinator tools were used for TCR identification, UMI-based error correction and CDR3 extraction. Expanded TCRs were defined as those above a frequency of 2 per 1,000, corresponding to the top 1% of the tumor frequency distribution. Renyi diversity was computed with the R vegan package after each repertoire had been subsampled 100 times to 5,000 TCRs. To build CDR3 similarity networks, amino acid triplet string-kernel similarity was used, and CDR3s were connected when their pairwise similarity was above 0.82. TCRdb reran the public reads through fastp at Q25 and MiXCR, keeping productive beta chains. Each record represents a unique CDR3 protein, reported with the most common genes and DNA among its rows. Clone size and V and J calls follow TCRdb, not the original study. This sample is represented by more than 65,000 distinct CDR3 sequences; approximately 8.1% of them were singletons. The top ten constitute 6.8% of the sample.

The time point tag for this specimen amounts to: sample taken at primary tumor resection. Samples were obtained from about 75 patients with early-stage, untreated non-small cell lung cancer from the lung TRACERx cohort. For TCR sequencing, whole RNA was extracted from tumor and nontumor lung tissue, or from cryopreserved PBMC samples, and no cell sorting was done. Patients were selected for TCR sequencing only if sufficient RNA was available from at least two tumor regions. Study-wide conclusions, independent of this receptor: Ubiquitous expanded tumor TCRs were detected in blood more often at tumor resection than at routine follow-up. Additional single-cell paired TCR alpha and beta sequencing was considered necessary to confirm, at a functional level, the hypothesis that regional TCRs recognize regional mutations.

The sequence came from a male donor with early-stage non-small cell lung cancer. The V and J segments used are TRBV7-8 and TRBJ2-2, with the D gene uncertain. The source was PBMCs, collected at surgery. The DNA sequence is TGTGCCAGCAGCTCCGCCCATCTCCGGGAGCTGTTTTTT. It codes for CASSSAHLRELFF.